This TCR beta chain is from a study of human T cells and chemical hapten exposure. For the study at large: Patients had diphenylcyclopropenone applied to the scalp weekly throughout the roughly 25-week study.

Study results and limitations: Expanded TCR sets contained significantly more large CDR3 similarity clusters than controls. Sensitizing to DPC left TCRs with a frequency above 1 in 1000 unaltered.

TCRdb recomputed calls from the RACE reads with MiXCR, one row per CDR3 protein. The data contain tens of thousands of distinct CDR3 sequences, around 9.4% of them singletons. The time point: pre-sensitization, week 0. The treatment: therapeutic diphenylcyclopropenone sensitization with weekly scalp DPC. Non-pregnant alopecia patients aged 18 to 70, suitable for DPC therapy. Worth noting for this clonotype: Its target is unknown.

This clonotype was obtained from a woman aged 40 to 50 with alopecia areata. Some clones in this sample may be carry-over from other donors' samples. This specimen was whole blood, taken in connection with sensitization to the hapten diphenylcyclopropenone (DPC).

The DNA of the CDR3 is TGTGCCAGCAGCCTGAGGACAGGGGCTGGCTACGAGCAGTACTTC. Translating gives CASSLRTGAGYEQYF. This chain links TRBV7-2 with TRBJ2-7; TRBD1 matches at 9 bases. V was clipped by 5 bases and J by 3 bases; unmatched bases: 8. Per the germline V gene, CDR1 is SGHTA and CDR2 is FQGNSA. The CDR3 has 15 residues.